This T cell receptor beta chain was obtained from a study of blood T cell repertoires in COVID-19. About the research overall: Nucleic acid was either cDNA or gDNA, and it came from T cells, B-cell-depleted T cells, or PBMCs.

The germline gives CDR1 MNHEY, CDR2 SVGEGT. V dropped 5 bases and J dropped 2; count of bases not matched to a gene: 9. The CDR3 sequence is 16 residues long. As originally analysed: From reference gene primer amplification, estimates of nucleated cell counts were derived. Generated by immunoSEQ multiplex PCR, the TCRdb table keeps only in-frame clones and is missing some. D and trimming come from the DNA, and the V and J calls and clone size come from that table. The table includes approximately 240,000 clones, over 75% detected once. The rearrangement links TRBV6-2 or TRBV6-3 to TRBJ2-3, with 8 bases that match TRBD2. The receptor was derived from a woman in her forties who had recovered from COVID-19. What was sequenced was peripheral blood. The CDR3, as DNA: TGTGCCAGCAGTAAACTAGCGGCGCTACTCACAGATACGCAGTATTTT. This encodes CASSKLAALLTDTQYF.